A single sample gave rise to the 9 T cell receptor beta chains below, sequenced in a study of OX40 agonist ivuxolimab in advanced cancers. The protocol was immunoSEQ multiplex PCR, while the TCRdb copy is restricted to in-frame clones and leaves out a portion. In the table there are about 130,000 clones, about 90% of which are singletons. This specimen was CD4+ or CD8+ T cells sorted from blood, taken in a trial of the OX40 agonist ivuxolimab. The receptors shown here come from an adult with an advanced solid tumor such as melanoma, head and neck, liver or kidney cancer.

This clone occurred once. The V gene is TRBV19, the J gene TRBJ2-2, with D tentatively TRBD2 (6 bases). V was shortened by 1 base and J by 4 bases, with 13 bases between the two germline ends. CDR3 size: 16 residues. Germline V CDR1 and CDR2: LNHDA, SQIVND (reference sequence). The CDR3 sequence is CASSIVEGLLTGELFF. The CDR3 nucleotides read TGTGCCAGTAGTATAGTGGAGGGTCTACTCACCGGGGAGCTGTTTTTT. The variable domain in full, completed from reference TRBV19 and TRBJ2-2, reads DGGITQSPKYLFRKEGQNVTLSCEQNLNHDAMYWYRQDPGQGLRLIYYSQIVNDFQKGDIAEGYSVSREKKESFPLTVTSAQKNPTAFYLCASSIVEGLLTGELFFGEGSRLTVL.

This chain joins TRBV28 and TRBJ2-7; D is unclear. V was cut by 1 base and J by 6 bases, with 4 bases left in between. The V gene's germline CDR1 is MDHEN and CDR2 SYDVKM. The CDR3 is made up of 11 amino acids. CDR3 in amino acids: CASSLYGEQYF. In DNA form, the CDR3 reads TGTGCCAGCAGTTTATACGGCGAGCAGTACTTC.

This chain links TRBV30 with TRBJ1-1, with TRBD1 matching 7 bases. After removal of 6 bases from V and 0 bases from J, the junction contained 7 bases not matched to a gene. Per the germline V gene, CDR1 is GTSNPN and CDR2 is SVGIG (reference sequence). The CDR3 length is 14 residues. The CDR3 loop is CACPGQFLNTEAFF. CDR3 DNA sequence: TGTGCCTGTCCGGGACAGTTCTTGAACACTGAAGCTTTCTTT. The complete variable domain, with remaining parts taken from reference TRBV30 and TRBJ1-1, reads SQTIHQWPATLVQPVGSPLSLECTVEGTSNPNLYWYRQAAGRGLQLLFYSVGIGQISSEVPQNLSASRPQDRQFILSSKKLLLSDSGFYLCACPGQFLNTEAFFGQGTRLTVV.

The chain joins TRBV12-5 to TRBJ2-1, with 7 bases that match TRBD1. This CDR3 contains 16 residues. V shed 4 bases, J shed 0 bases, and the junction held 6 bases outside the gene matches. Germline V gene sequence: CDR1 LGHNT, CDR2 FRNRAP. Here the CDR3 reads CASGSGTASSYNEQFF. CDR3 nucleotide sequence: TGTGCTAGTGGTTCCGGGACAGCAAGCTCCTACAATGAGCAGTTCTTC.

The CDR3 loop reads CASSITRQMGAPTNEKLFF. CDR3 in DNA: TGTGCCAGTAGTATAACGAGACAGATGGGAGCCCCAACTAATGAAAAACTGTTTTTT. J is TRBJ1-4 and V is TRBV19; possibly TRBD1 for D (5 bases). This CDR3 contains 19 residues. Trimming removed 2 bases from V and 0 bases from J, with 19 bases in between. Germline V gene sequence: CDR1 LNHDA, CDR2 SQIVND (reference sequence).

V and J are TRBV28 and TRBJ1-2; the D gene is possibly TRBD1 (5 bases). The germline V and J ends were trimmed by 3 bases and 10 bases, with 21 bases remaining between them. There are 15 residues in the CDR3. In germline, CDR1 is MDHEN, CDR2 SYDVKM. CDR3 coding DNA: TGTGCCAGCAGTTTTTATTCCCCGGTCCAGGACAACTACACCTTC. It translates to CASSFYSPVQDNYTF.

The CDR3 protein is CASSEPTRSNRNEQFF. CDR3 sequence (DNA): TGTGCCAGCAGTGAACCGACTAGGTCAAATAGGAATGAGCAGTTCTTC. The V and J genes are TRBV6-4 and TRBJ2-1; weak D call: TRBD2 (6 bases). With 3 bases removed from V and 7 bases from J, the gap between germline ends came to 19 bases. In germline, CDR1 is MRHNA, CDR2 SNTAGT. This CDR3 spans 16 amino acids.

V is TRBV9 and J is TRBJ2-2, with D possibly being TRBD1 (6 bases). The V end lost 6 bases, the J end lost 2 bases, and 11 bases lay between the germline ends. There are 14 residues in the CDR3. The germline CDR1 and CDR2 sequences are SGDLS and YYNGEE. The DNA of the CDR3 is TGTGCCAGCAAGGAAGGGGGTAACACCGGGGAGCTGTTTTTT. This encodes CASKEGGNTGELFF.

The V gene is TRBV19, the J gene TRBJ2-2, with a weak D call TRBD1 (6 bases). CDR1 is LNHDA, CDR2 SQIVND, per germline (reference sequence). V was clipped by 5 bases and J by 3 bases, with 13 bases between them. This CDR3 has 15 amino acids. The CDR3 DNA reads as TGTGCCAGTAGTCTCAGGGGAACGGACACCGGGGAGCTGTTTTTT. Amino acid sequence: CASSLRGTDTGELFF. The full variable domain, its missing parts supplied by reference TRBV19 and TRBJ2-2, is DGGITQSPKYLFRKEGQNVTLSCEQNLNHDAMYWYRQDPGQGLRLIYYSQIVNDFQKGDIAEGYSVSREKKESFPLTVTSAQKNPTAFYLCASSLRGTDTGELFFGEGSRLTVL.